The T cell receptor (beta chain) under discussion was sequenced for a study of CD8 T cells in ankylosing spondylitis. The germline gives CDR1 SQVTM, CDR2 ANQGSEA. There are 13 residues in the CDR3. This clonotype was seen repeatedly, ten times or more. A junction end diverges from the germline sequence, so it may reflect a read error. One entry per CDR3 protein results from TCRdb running MiXCR on the 5' RACE reads. The data contain about 170,000 distinct CDR3 sequences, around 18% of them singletons. The clonotype originates from a male donor with ankylosing spondylitis or in good health (not recorded which). This chain uses TRBV29-1 with TRBJ1-1; TRBD1 matches at 9 bases. The sequencing input was blood, either unsorted or a sorted T cell fraction (not recorded which). CDR3: CSVRQGVNTEAFF. The DNA for the CDR3 is TGCAGCGTGCGACAGGGGGTGAATACTGAAGCTTTCTTT.